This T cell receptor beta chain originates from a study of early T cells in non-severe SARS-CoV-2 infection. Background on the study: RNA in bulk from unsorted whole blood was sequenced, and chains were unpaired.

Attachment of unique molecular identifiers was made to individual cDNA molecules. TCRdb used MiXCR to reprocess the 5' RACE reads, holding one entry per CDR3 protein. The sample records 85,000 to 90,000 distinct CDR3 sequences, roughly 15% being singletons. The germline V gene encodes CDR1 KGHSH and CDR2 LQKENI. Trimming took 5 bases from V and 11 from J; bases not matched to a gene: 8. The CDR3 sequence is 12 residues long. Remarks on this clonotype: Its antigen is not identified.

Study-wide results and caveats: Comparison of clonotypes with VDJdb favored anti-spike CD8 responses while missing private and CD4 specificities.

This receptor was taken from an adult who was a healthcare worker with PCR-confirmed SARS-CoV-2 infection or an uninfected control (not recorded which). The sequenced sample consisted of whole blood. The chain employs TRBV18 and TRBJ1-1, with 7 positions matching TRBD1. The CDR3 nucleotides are TGTGCCAGCTCATCGCGGGAGACAGGGGCTTTCTTT. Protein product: CASSSRETGAFF.